This T cell receptor beta chain was captured in a study of T-cell memory formation after mild COVID-19 (dated by TCRdb to about 2021). For the study in its entirety: Most TCR sequence clusters were specific to one of the two donors. The cohort comprised two young, previously healthy adult volunteers, one female and one male. In two donors, T-cell clones that expanded and contracted after mild COVID-19 were tracked by sequencing TCRalpha and TCRbeta repertoires over time.

CDR1 and CDR2, per the germline V gene, are KGHDR and SFDVKD. Spanning cysteine to phenylalanine, the CDR3 consists of 12 amino acids. Of all the DNA, just the CDR3 is kept, 36 bases in frame from base 1. Trimming takes 7 bases from V and 2 bases from J, and the germline ends sit 7 bases apart. In its sample, this clonotype was seen once. What antigen it recognizes has not been identified. There are no base qualities to consult, and no much larger clone falls within one base. One read gives only weak evidence. Broad study findings and their caveats: Contracting CD4+ clones were found mainly in CM and EM memory subsets, while CD8+ clones were enriched in EMRA. SARS-CoV-2 specificity was not confirmed for the second-wave clones peaking on day 37. Balanced CD4/CD8 phenotypes were observed for clones contracting from day 15 to 85, whereas a bias towards CD4+ was observed for a second wave of clones expanding from day 15 to 37. The study included only a couple of mild cases, and larger cohorts that include severe cases with pre-infection samples were judged to be necessary. Some responding clones were detected in pre-infection memory, suggesting pre-existing cross-reactive memory T cells joined the SARS-CoV-2 response.

PBMCs were isolated by Ficoll-Paque density gradient centrifugation. Sequenced on an Illumina NovaSeq 6000. TCRalpha and TCRbeta cDNA libraries were built by 5'RACE with constant-segment primers, adding sample barcodes and unique molecular identifiers. RNA was extracted from every sample with Trizol reagent. Amplification of the libraries took two PCR steps, and the second step added a second sample barcode plus Illumina TruSeq adapters. The libraries were sequenced on an Illumina NovaSeq using 2 x 150 bp paired-end reads. The study's processing was this. The reads were demultiplexed and collapsed into UMI-guided consensus sequences using migec v1.2.7. Using mixcr v2.1.11, UMI consensuses were aligned to TRA and TRB V and J templates and then assembled into clonotypes. A clonotype was counted as expanded or contracted only if both edgeR and NoisET called the change significant, with noise models trained on biological replicates. For edgeR calls, a false discovery rate-adjusted p below 0.01 and a log2 fold-change threshold of 1 were applied. As an exploratory analysis of dynamics, max-normalized trajectories of the 1000 most abundant clonotypes were examined with PCA combined with hierarchical clustering. The CD4 or CD8 phenotype of responding clones was assigned using the separately sequenced CD4+ and CD8+ repertoires. TCRdb reran the public reads through fastp at Q25 and MiXCR, keeping productive beta chains. Rows are unified per CDR3 protein, each entry keeping the most common DNA and genes. TCRdb assigned the V and J calls; the authors' analysis was not used. Here the sample has about 50,000 distinct CDR3 sequences; over 8.5% occur a single time. The ten largest clones represent 10% to 15% of the sample.

This TCR derives from an adult woman who had mild COVID-19 (a few samples of this study predate the infection). The sample titles of this study are shuffled in the database, so cell type and time point are left out; the donor was told from shared clones. The chain is made from TRBV24-1 and TRBJ1-1; too little of a D gene remains to name it. Sequencing was done on a sample of PBMCs or a T cell subset sorted from them (not recorded which). The bases read TGTGCCACCAGAGGGTTCAACACTGAAGCTTTCTTT. The encoded protein is CATRGFNTEAFF.